This T cell receptor (beta chain) was observed in a study of cytomegalovirus exposure and HLA in healthy donors. Study-wide findings and caveats: A later analysis linked a missense variant in DCLRE1C to the trimming of TCR beta V and J genes. Later analysis showed TCR association rates varying by HLA locus, highest for DRB1 and lowest for HLA-C.

The PCR made use of 60 Vbeta and 13 Jbeta primers. The table came from immunoSEQ multiplex PCR; TCRdb's copy has only in-frame clones and leaves some out. The repertoire holds about 99,000 clones, with nearly 80% as singletons. As regards this clone: The antigen remains unidentified.

CDR3 length: 14 residues. V was pared by 8 bases and J by 4 bases, with 13 bases of the junction left unmatched. The germline V gene encodes CDR1 GTSNPN and CDR2 SVGIG (reference sequence). The chain combines TRBV30 with TRBJ1-2; 7 bases match TRBD1. This clonotype was sampled from a man aged 60 to 75 in good health and CMV-seropositive. What was sequenced was PBMCs. CDR3 coding DNA: TGTGCCACCAAGATGACAGGGCCTACCTATGGCTACACCTTC. This codes for CATKMTGPTYGYTF.